The source of this T cell receptor (beta chain) is a study of PD-1 blockade in classical Hodgkin lymphoma. TCRdb keeps only in-frame clones here, not all; method: immunoSEQ multiplex PCR. The sample gives approximately 35,000 clones, around 88% of which show up once; over 0.2% is in the top ten. The CDR3 covers 12 residues. The V end was cut by 7 bases, the J end by 5 bases, with 8 bases between. CDR1 is MDHEN, CDR2 SYDVKM, per germline. This clone has a handful of counts. The sample's time point: newly diagnosed, previously untreated cHL patient sample. CD4+ T cells were purified from thawed PBMCs by negative selection.

The chain uses TRBV28 and TRBJ2-2; unclear D gene. Sequencing was carried out using CD4+ T cells from blood. The receptor comes from a human donor with classical Hodgkin lymphoma. In DNA, the CDR3 is TGTGCCAGCATGACGCATACCGGGGAGCTGTTTTTT. Amino acids: CASMTHTGELFF.